Sequencing of this T cell receptor beta chain was carried out in a study of T cell responses to AZD1222 COVID-19 vaccine. Study-wide results and caveats: Researchers report vaccine-associated CD4 TCRs spanning spike, with dominance at 160-218 and 743-854.

The CDR3 loop spans 14 amino acids. V was trimmed by 6 bases and J by 7 bases, leaving 16 bases between them. Germline V gives CDR1 ENHRY, CDR2 SYGVKD. The table came from immunoSEQ multiplex PCR; TCRdb's copy has only in-frame clones and leaves some out. The table has more than 110,000 clones, 88% seen once. With respect to this clone: Its antigen is undetermined.

The receptor was isolated from an adult in good health. The V gene is TRBV10-3, the J gene TRBJ1-5; D is unclear. Specimen: peripheral blood, collected on day 0 of AZD1222 vaccination. This CDR3 is CAISEAPGEQPQHF. Written as DNA, the CDR3 is TGTGCCATCAGCGAAGCCCCCGGGGAGCAGCCCCAGCATTTT.